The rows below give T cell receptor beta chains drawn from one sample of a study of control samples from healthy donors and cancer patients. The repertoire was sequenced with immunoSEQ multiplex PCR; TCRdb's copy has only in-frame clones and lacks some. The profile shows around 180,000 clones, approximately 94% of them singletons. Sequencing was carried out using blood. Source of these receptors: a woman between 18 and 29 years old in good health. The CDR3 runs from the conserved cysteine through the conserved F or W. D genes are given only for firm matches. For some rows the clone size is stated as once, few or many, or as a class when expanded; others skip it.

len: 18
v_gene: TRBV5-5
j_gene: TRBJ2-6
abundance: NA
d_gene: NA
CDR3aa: CASTTMGLLKYGANVLTF
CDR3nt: TGTGCCAGCACTACCATGGGACTTTTGAAATATGGGGCCAACGTCCTGACTTTC

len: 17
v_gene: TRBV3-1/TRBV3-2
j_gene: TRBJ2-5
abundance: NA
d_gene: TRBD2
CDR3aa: CASSQATSGRATETQYF
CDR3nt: TGTGCCAGCAGCCAAGCGACTAGCGGGAGGGCCACGGAGACCCAGTACTTC

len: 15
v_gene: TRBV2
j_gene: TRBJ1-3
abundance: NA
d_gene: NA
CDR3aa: CASSAGGFSGNTIYF
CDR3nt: TGTGCCAGCAGTGCAGGCGGGTTCTCTGGAAACACCATATATTTT

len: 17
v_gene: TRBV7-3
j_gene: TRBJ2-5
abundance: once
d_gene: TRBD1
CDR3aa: CASSLTGPDRGKETQYF
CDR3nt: TGTGCCAGCAGCTTAACAGGCCCCGACAGGGGGAAAGAGACCCAGTACTTC

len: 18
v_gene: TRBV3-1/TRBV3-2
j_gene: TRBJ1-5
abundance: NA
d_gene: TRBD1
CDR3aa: CASSHPDRGRYSNQPQHF
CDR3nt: TGTGCCAGCAGCCATCCGGACAGGGGGAGATATAGCAATCAGCCCCAGCATTTT

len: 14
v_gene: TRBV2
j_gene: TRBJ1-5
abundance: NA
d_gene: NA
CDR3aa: CASQAVYSNQPQHF
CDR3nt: TGTGCCAGCCAGGCGGTCTATAGCAATCAGCCCCAGCATTTT

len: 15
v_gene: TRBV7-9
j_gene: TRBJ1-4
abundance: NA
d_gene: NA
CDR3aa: CASSPSGGSIEKLFF
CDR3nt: TGTGCCAGCAGCCCCTCGGGGGGATCGATTGAAAAACTGTTTTTT

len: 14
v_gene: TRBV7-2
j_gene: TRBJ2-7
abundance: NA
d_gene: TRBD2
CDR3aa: CASSLGLAGGIWYF
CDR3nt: TGTGCCAGCAGCTTAGGTCTAGCGGGGGGAATTTGGTACTTC

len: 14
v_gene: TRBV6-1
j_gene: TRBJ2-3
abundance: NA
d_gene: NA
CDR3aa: CASSDNTGSETQYF
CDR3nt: TGTGCCAGCAGTGACAATACAGGTTCAGAAACGCAGTATTTT

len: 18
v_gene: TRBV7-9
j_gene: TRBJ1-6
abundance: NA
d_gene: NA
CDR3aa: CASSLVRSPFGGWTPLHF
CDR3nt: TGTGCCAGCAGCTTAGTCCGATCGCCCTTCGGGGGGTGGACACCCCTCCACTTT

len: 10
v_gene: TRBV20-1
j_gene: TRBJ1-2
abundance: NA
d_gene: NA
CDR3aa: CSARLYGYTF
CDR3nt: TGCAGTGCCAGGCTCTATGGCTACACCTTC

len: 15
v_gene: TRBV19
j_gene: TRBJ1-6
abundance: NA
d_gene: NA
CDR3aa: CASSLRASYNSPLHF
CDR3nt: TGTGCCAGTAGTCTCCGGGCTTCCTATAATTCACCCCTCCACTTT

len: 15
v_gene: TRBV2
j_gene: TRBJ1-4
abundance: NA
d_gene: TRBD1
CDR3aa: CASSEEQGQNEKLFF
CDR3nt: TGTGCCAGCAGTGAAGAACAGGGGCAGAATGAAAAACTGTTTTTT

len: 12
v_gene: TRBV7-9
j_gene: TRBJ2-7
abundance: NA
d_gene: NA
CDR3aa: CASSPGPVSEYF
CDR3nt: TGTGCCAGCAGCCCCGGCCCGGTTTCGGAGTACTTC

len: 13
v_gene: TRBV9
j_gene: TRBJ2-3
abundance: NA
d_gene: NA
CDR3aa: CASSVGSGDTQYF
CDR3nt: TGTGCCAGCAGCGTAGGGTCGGGGGATACGCAGTATTTT

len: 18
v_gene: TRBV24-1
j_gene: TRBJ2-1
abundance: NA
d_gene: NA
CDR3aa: CATSDFDWGLGRYNEQFF
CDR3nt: TGTGCCACCAGTGATTTTGACTGGGGGCTCGGTCGTTACAATGAGCAGTTCTTC

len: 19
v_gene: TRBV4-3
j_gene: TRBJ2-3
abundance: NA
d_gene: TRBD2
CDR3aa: CASSQPGTSGTGGLDTQYF
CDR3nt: TGCGCCAGCAGCCAACCTGGGACTAGCGGGACTGGGGGTTTGGATACGCAGTATTTT

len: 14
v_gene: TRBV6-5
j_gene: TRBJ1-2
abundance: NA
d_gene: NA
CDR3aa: CASSWTLSDYGYTF
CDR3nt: TGTGCCAGCAGCTGGACACTATCCGATTATGGCTACACCTTC

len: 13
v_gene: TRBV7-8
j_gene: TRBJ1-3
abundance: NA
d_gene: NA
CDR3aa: CASSLDRRNTIYF
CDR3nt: TGTGCCAGCAGCTTAGATCGGCGGAACACCATATATTTT

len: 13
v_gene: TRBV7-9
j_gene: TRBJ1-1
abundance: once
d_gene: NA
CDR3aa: CASSNHYGTEAFF
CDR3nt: TGTGCCAGCAGCAACCACTATGGGACTGAAGCTTTCTTT